A single sample gave rise to the 2 T cell receptor beta chains below, sequenced in a study of neurological immune-mediated disorders. TCRdb re-derived calls from the 5' RACE reads in MiXCR, one entry per CDR3 protein. The sample carries about 120,000 distinct CDR3 sequences, 3.2% recorded once. Sequencing was carried out using PBMCs. The source of these receptors is a woman aged 25 to 39 with multiple sclerosis.

This clonotype was counted many times. The chain employs TRBV29-1 and TRBJ1-2; tentative D call: TRBD1 (6 bases). V lost 3 bases, J lost 4 bases, and 9 bases lay in between. Per germline, CDR1 SQVTM and CDR2 ANQGSEA. This CDR3 region has 12 residues. CDR3 loop: CSVDEGGYGYTF. The CDR3 coding sequence is TGCAGCGTTGACGAAGGGGGCTATGGCTACACCTTC.

This clonotype was observed at least ten times. The chain carries TRBV6-2 or TRBV6-3 and TRBJ2-5; the D gene is possibly TRBD2 (6 bases). The germline gives CDR1 MNHEY, CDR2 SVGEGT. V was trimmed by 7 bases and J by 5 bases, leaving 20 bases between them. The CDR3 totals 15 residues. DNA of the CDR3: TGTGCCAGCATCCGTACCCTAGCGAGTTTTGAGACCCAGTACTTC. Protein sequence: CASIRTLASFETQYF.